A single sample is the source of the 19 T cell receptor beta chains below, sequenced in a study of blood T cell repertoires in COVID-19. This table comes from immunoSEQ multiplex PCR, and its TCRdb copy is limited to in-frame clones, with some not included. The table lists 150,000 to 200,000 clones, about nine tenths of them singletons, with under 2% in the top ten. The sample taken for sequencing was peripheral blood. These receptors were collected from a man aged 18 to 35 who had recovered from COVID-19.

The chain links TRBV6-5 to TRBJ2-7; 9 bases match TRBD1. This CDR3 has 15 amino acids. Germline V gene sequence: CDR1 MNHEY, CDR2 SVGAGI. V shed 6 bases, J shed 3 bases, and the junction held 9 bases outside the gene matches. The CDR3 is CASSIRQGGYYEQYF. The CDR3 DNA reads as TGTGCCAGCAGCATAAGACAGGGGGGTTACTACGAGCAGTACTTC.

A few counts support this clone. The chain joins TRBV20-1 to TRBJ1-2; a weak D match, TRBD1 (5 bases). Trimming took off 1 base at V and 8 bases at J, with 8 bases between the two ends. CDR1 DFQATT and CDR2 SNEGSKA come from the germline V gene (reference sequence). This CDR3 is built from 11 residues. The DNA of the CDR3 is TGCAGTGCTAGAGTCCAGGGAGGCTACACCTTC. As protein: CSARVQGGYTF.

The CDR3, as DNA: TGCAGCGTTGGCGGGAGAGGAGGAGATACGCAGTATTTT. Translating gives CSVGGRGGDTQYF. This chain connects TRBV29-1 to TRBJ2-3; TRBD2 agrees at 7 bases. V lost 4 bases to trimming and J lost 5 bases; unmatched junction nucleotides: 6. Germline-derived CDR1 and CDR2 are SQVTM and ANQGSEA. CDR3 length: 13 amino acids.

The sample holds one count of this clone. This chain connects TRBV21-1 to TRBJ2-5; the DNA was not compared with TRBD2, the D call given in the table. TRBV21-1 is assigned pseudogene status. This CDR3 is built from 18 residues. The CDR3: CASSHEFLGRSPQETQYF. DNA of the CDR3: TGTGCCAGCAGCCACGAGTTTCTGGGGAGGTCCCCGCAAGAGACCCAGTACTTC.

The chain uses TRBV7-2 and TRBJ1-5; D possibly corresponds to TRBD1 (5 bases). CDR3 length: 15 residues. Deletions cut 5 bases from V and 4 bases from J, with 15 bases between. Per germline, CDR1 SGHTA and CDR2 FQGNSA. CDR3 coding DNA: TGTGCCAGCAGCCGGGCCCAGGGCGAAAATCAGCCCCAGCATTTT. This gives the protein CASSRAQGENQPQHF.

This chain joins TRBV14 and TRBJ1-1; no firm D call. CDR3 size: 15 residues. The ends were cut back, 4 bases at V and 4 bases at J, with 16 bases in the middle. Per germline, CDR1 SGHDN and CDR2 FVKESK. CDR3 loop: CASSLRRGSGTEAFF. CDR3 coding DNA: TGTGCCAGCAGCCTTCGTCGGGGAAGCGGCACTGAAGCTTTCTTT.

The chain recombines TRBV20-1 with TRBJ2-3; perhaps TRBD2 as D (7 bases). CDR1 is DFQATT, CDR2 SNEGSKA, per germline (reference sequence). This CDR3 contains 15 residues. V lost 3 bases and J lost 2, with 15 bases in between. The chain's CDR3 is CSASSGGLDTDTQYF. The CDR3 DNA is TGCAGTGCTAGTTCGGGGGGCTTAGACACAGATACGCAGTATTTT.

The rearrangement links TRBV29-1 to TRBJ2-5, with a tentative D call TRBD1 (6 bases). Trimming took 4 bases from V and 0 from J, leaving 9 bases between them. The CDR3 length is 13 residues. Germline V gene data show CDR1 as SQVTM and CDR2 as ANQGSEA. CDR3 in amino acids: CSVAGQNQETQYF. Written as DNA, the CDR3 is TGCAGCGTTGCCGGACAGAACCAAGAGACCCAGTACTTC.

The V and J genes are TRBV3-1 (or the pseudogene TRBV3-2) and TRBJ1-1; D call uncertain. Germline assignment: CDR1 LGHDT and CDR2 YNNKEL (reference sequence). Trimming stripped 2 bases from V and 1 base from J, with 8 bases between. The CDR3 extends over 14 amino acids. CDR3 coding DNA: TGTGCCAGCAGCCAAAGACACTCGAACACTGAAGCTTTCTTT. It yields the protein CASSQRHSNTEAFF.

This rearrangement joins TRBV5-3 to TRBJ2-5, with TRBD2 identical over 10 bases. TRBV5-3 is an open reading frame whose function is uncertain. V shed 1 base, J shed 4 bases, and the junction held 4 bases outside the gene matches. There are 15 residues in the CDR3. The CDR3 bases are TGTGCCAGAAGCTTGAGGCTAGCGGGAGTAGAGACCCAGTACTTC. This encodes CARSLRLAGVETQYF.

A remark on this clone: An end of the junction differs from the germline gene, which may be a read error. The V call is TRBV7-7, the J call TRBJ2-5, with D maybe TRBD2 (6 bases). Germline assignment: CDR1 SSHAT and CDR2 FNYEAQ (reference sequence). The CDR3 contains 13 residues. In DNA, the CDR3 is TGTGCTAGCAGCTTATCGGGAGCAGAGACCCAGTACTTC. This translates into CASSLSGAETQYF.

The chain is built from TRBV7-2 and TRBJ1-1; D gene unclear. This CDR3 has 14 amino acids. Per germline, CDR1 SGHTA and CDR2 FQGNSA. V lost 6 bases, J lost 3 bases, and 14 bases lay in between. The CDR3 is CASRTQRRDTEAFF. The CDR3 nucleotides are TGTGCCAGCAGGACACAGAGGCGGGACACTGAAGCTTTCTTT.

This clone was detected once. The rearrangement links TRBV6-1 to TRBJ1-2, with D unresolved. V lost 6 bases to trimming and J lost 0 bases, with 14 bases between them. The germline gives CDR1 MNHNS, CDR2 SASEGT. The CDR3 sequence is 15 residues long. The CDR3 DNA reads as TGTGCCAGCAGCCAACAGCTACCGCCTAACTATGGCTACACCTTC. This sequence encodes CASSQQLPPNYGYTF.

In nucleotides, the CDR3 is TGTGCCAGCTCACGGGAATCCGGGACAGACTATCGAGAGACCCAGTACTTC. Residues: CASSRESGTDYRETQYF. The rearrangement uses TRBV18 and TRBJ2-5, with TRBD1 identical over 7 bases. Trimming took 4 bases from V and 4 from J; bases not matched to a gene: 15. This CDR3 spans 17 amino acids. Germline CDR1 is KGHSH and CDR2 is LQKENI.

The gene calls are TRBV19 and TRBJ2-1, with D maybe TRBD2 (6 bases). The CDR3 runs to 15 residues. CDR1 and CDR2 from the germline V gene are LNHDA and SQIVND (reference sequence). Between the trimmed V and J ends, which lost 3 bases and 0 bases, there was a span of 9 bases. The CDR3 here is CASSMDGSSYNEQFF. The CDR3 DNA follows: TGTGCCAGTAGTATGGACGGGAGCTCCTACAATGAGCAGTTCTTC.

This sequence joins TRBV28 and TRBJ1-5, with D unclear. Germline V gene sequence: CDR1 MDHEN, CDR2 SYDVKM. The CDR3 is 15 amino acids. The V and J ends lost 4 bases and 9 bases respectively, with 19 bases between them. The CDR3 sequence is CASSWSLGAGGPQHF. Here the CDR3 DNA reads TGTGCCAGCAGTTGGAGTTTGGGTGCGGGCGGGCCCCAGCATTTT.

This clone was seen a single time. V gene TRBV6-5 combines with J gene TRBJ1-1; 7 nucleotides agree with TRBD1. V lost 6 bases to trimming and J lost 7 bases; unmatched junction nucleotides: 5. The germline CDR1 and CDR2 sequences are MNHEY and SVGAGI. The CDR3 extends over 12 amino acids. CDR3 sequence: CASRVGQNEAFF. The CDR3 DNA reads TGTGCCAGCAGGGTGGGACAGAATGAAGCTTTCTTT.

This chain links TRBV4-3 with TRBJ2-1; 7 nucleotides align to TRBD2. The germline V gene encodes CDR1 LGHNA and CDR2 YSLEER. J was trimmed by 0 bases and V by 0 bases; bases with no gene match: 5. This CDR3 is 17 amino acids long. CDR3 region: CASSQDGGGNSYNEQFF. In DNA, the CDR3 is TGCGCCAGCAGCCAAGATGGGGGAGGGAACTCCTACAATGAGCAGTTCTTC.

This chain connects TRBV25-1 to TRBJ2-5; 12 positions match TRBD2. The length of the CDR3 is 17 residues. Germline V lookup: CDR1 MGHDK, CDR2 SYGVNS. Trimming took 0 bases from V and 1 from J; bases not matched to a gene: 3. CDR3 coding DNA: TGTGCCAGCAGTGAATATGGGACTAGCGGGCTCCAAGAGACCCAGTACTTC. Its translation: CASSEYGTSGLQETQYF.